A selection of T cell receptor beta chains follows, all from one sample in a study of neurological immune-mediated disorders. TCRdb processed the 5' RACE reads anew with MiXCR; each CDR3 protein has one entry. The data show 15,000 to 20,000 distinct CDR3 sequences, about a quarter seen once. Sequencing input: PBMCs. These receptors were obtained from a man aged 45-65 years with HTLV-1-associated myelopathy (HAM/TSP). Each CDR3 is given with its conserved first and last residue. The D gene is left open where the match is weak. The size entry is marked missing in some rows and otherwise reads once, few, many or a size class.

d_gene,abundance,v_gene,j_gene,CDR3aa,CDR3nt
.,.,TRBV7-3,TRBJ2-3,CASSLTTSTDTQYF,TGTGCCAGCAGCTTAACCACTAGCACAGATACGCAGTATTTT
TRBD1,few,TRBV7-2,TRBJ2-7,CASSRRQGSYEQYF,TGTGCCAGCAGCCGTAGACAGGGCAGCTACGAGCAGTACTTC
TRBD2,.,TRBV6-2/TRBV6-3,TRBJ2-1,CASSKSSGSLYNEQFF,TGTGCCAGCAGTAAATCTAGCGGTTCTTTATACAATGAGCAGTTCTTC
.,many,TRBV5-1,TRBJ1-1,CASSLVGTEAFF,TGCGCCAGCAGCTTGGTGGGGACCGAAGCTTTCTTT
TRBD1,few,TRBV6-1,TRBJ1-1,CASSLYLGGPTEAFF,TGTGCCAGCAGTCTCTATTTAGGGGGCCCCACTGAAGCTTTCTTT
.,many,TRBV11-3,TRBJ1-4,CASSELQVATNEKLFF,TGTGCCAGCAGCGAGCTCCAGGTTGCAACTAATGAAAAACTGTTTTTT
.,few,TRBV3-1,TRBJ2-1,CASATIVDEQFF,TGTGCCAGCGCTACGATCGTAGATGAGCAGTTCTTC
.,many,TRBV5-4,TRBJ2-7,CASSPGGKGSYEQYF,TGTGCCAGCAGCCCCGGTGGGAAGGGTTCCTACGAGCAGTACTTC
.,.,TRBV10-1,TRBJ1-1,CASSPGTEAFF,TGCGCCAGCTCCCCCGGCACTGAAGCTTTCTTT
.,many,TRBV5-4,TRBJ2-7,CASSSGYEQYF,TGTGCCAGCAGCTCCGGCTACGAGCAGTACTTC